The entry below gives a single T cell receptor (beta chain) sequence along with its context. What it binds is unknown. Just one base apart from a much larger clone, this may be a read error. The data derive from a study of T cell repertoires in cytomegalovirus infection. Broader study findings: What dominated the ex vivo response were HLA-C-restricted CMV-specific TCR beta clonotypes.

The CDR3 runs 15 residues. Germline CDR1 is SGHTA and CDR2 is FQGNSA. TCRdb reprocessed the reads with MiXCR, giving one entry per CDR3 protein. The sample yields around 740,000 distinct CDR3 sequences, 35% seen once. This chain connects TRBV7-2 to TRBJ1-1; D may be TRBD1 (5 bases). The sequenced material came from PBMCs. This receptor was identified in a human donor in good health (CMV status not recorded). Some clones in this sample may be carry-over from other donors' samples. The CDR3 region is CASSLVWGKNTAAFF. The CDR3 nucleotides read TGTGCCAGCAGCTTAGTCTGGGGCAAGAACACTGCAGCTTTCTTT.